The rows below give T cell receptor beta chains drawn from one sample of a study of post-analysis software for immune sequencing data. TCRdb called the PCR reads again in MiXCR, with one record for every CDR3 protein. The sample gives 750,000 to 950,000 distinct CDR3 sequences, roughly 50% of which show up once; 4.6% is in the top ten. Sequencing was carried out using blood. These receptors originate from a girl aged 10-17 years with multiple sclerosis. CDR3s include the opening cysteine and the closing phenylalanine or tryptophan. Each record gives: clone size, D gene, J gene, CDR3 length, V gene, CDR3 DNA, CDR3 protein. A D gene is named only where the DNA matches it firmly. Clone size is given for some rows only: seen once, a few or many times, or a class if the clone is expanded.

size: -; D: -; J: TRBJ2-7; length: 13; V: TRBV12-3/TRBV12-4; DNA: TGTGCCACCTCAGTTGGGACTCCCAGGGAGCAGTACTTC; CDR3: CATSVGTPREQYF
size: -; D: -; J: TRBJ2-7; length: 15; V: TRBV5-1; DNA: TGCGCCAGCAGCCCAGAGGGCTTACACTCCTACGAGCAGTACTTC; CDR3: CASSPEGLHSYEQYF
size: few; D: TRBD1; J: TRBJ2-5; length: 15; V: TRBV6-6; DNA: TGTGCCAGCAGTTTCCGACAGGGGATGAGGGAGACCCAGTACTTC; CDR3: CASSFRQGMRETQYF
size: few; D: -; J: TRBJ2-7; length: 12; V: TRBV6-1; DNA: TGTGCCAGCAAGGTCAACTTCTACGAGCAGTACTTC; CDR3: CASKVNFYEQYF
size: -; D: -; J: TRBJ1-5; length: 15; V: TRBV29-1; DNA: TGCAGCGTTGAAGTTGGGGGGGATAGCAATCAGCCCCAGCATTTT; CDR3: CSVEVGGDSNQPQHF
size: -; D: -; J: TRBJ2-5; length: 13; V: TRBV12-3/TRBV12-4; DNA: TGTGCCAGCAGTCCGGGGGGCAGGCATGAGCAGTACTTC; CDR3: CASSPGGRHEQYF
size: few; D: -; J: TRBJ2-2; length: 17; V: TRBV7-8; DNA: TGTGCCAGCTTGTCATCTCGGGCCCTCGTAGTAGGCGGGGAGCTGTTTTTT; CDR3: CASLSSRALVVGGELFF
size: -; D: TRBD1; J: TRBJ2-2; length: 15; V: TRBV4-1; DNA: TGCGCCAGCAGCCAAGGGGACAGGGACACCGGGGAGCTGTTTTTT; CDR3: CASSQGDRDTGELFF
size: few; D: TRBD1; J: TRBJ2-7; length: 16; V: TRBV20-1; DNA: TGCAGTGCTGCGCGCCCCCGGACAGGGGGCTTGAACGAGCAGTACTTC; CDR3: CSAARPRTGGLNEQYF
size: -; D: TRBD2; J: TRBJ2-5; length: 20; V: TRBV7-2; DNA: TGTGCCAGCAGCTTAGTGGGGGGGACTAGCGGGAGGGCCTATCAGGAGACCCAGTACTTC; CDR3: CASSLVGGTSGRAYQETQYF
size: few; D: -; J: TRBJ2-7; length: 15; V: TRBV5-1; DNA: TGCGCCAGCAGCTTCGGGGGCTCCATCTCCTACGAGCAGTACTTC; CDR3: CASSFGGSISYEQYF
size: -; D: -; J: TRBJ2-5; length: 10; V: TRBV27; DNA: TGTGCCAGCAAAGGAAGGGTGCAGTACTTC; CDR3: CASKGRVQYF
size: once; D: -; J: TRBJ2-7; length: 19; V: TRBV21-1; DNA: TGTGCCAGCAGCACCATGGACAGCCGTTTCCTCTTTTACTCCTACGAGCAGTACTTC; CDR3: CASSTMDSRFLFYSYEQYF
size: -; D: -; J: TRBJ2-3; length: 13; V: TRBV29-1; DNA: TGCAGCGTTATGGGTCGTAGCACAGATACGCAGTATTTT; CDR3: CSVMGRSTDTQYF
size: -; D: TRBD1; J: TRBJ2-7; length: 14; V: TRBV7-9; DNA: TGTGCCAGCAGATCCACGACAGGGTCCCACGAGCAGTACTTC; CDR3: CASRSTTGSHEQYF
size: -; D: TRBD1; J: TRBJ1-2; length: 13; V: TRBV6-5; DNA: TGTGCCAGCAATTCAGGGGGGGATTTAGGCTACACCTTC; CDR3: CASNSGGDLGYTF
size: many; D: TRBD1; J: TRBJ1-1; length: 14; V: TRBV20-1; DNA: TGCAGTGCTAGGCCGGGACAGGGTCACACTGAAGCTTTCTTT; CDR3: CSARPGQGHTEAFF
size: -; D: -; J: TRBJ2-6; length: 19; V: TRBV27; DNA: TGTGCCAGCAGTTTATACAGGGTCTATCGAAGCTCTGGGGCCAACGTCCTGACTTTC; CDR3: CASSLYRVYRSSGANVLTF